This TCR beta chain was captured in a study of blood T cell repertoires in COVID-19. Study as a whole: Sources were T cells, B-cell-depleted T cells, or PBMCs; the material itself was cDNA or gDNA.

Here immunoSEQ multiplex PCR was the method, and the copy in TCRdb shows in-frame clones only, minus some. The sample gives approximately 480,000 clones, approximately 89% of which show up once; approximately 0.9% is in the top ten. The length of the CDR3 is 13 residues. The germline V and J ends were trimmed by 5 bases and 11 bases, with 15 bases remaining between them. This sequence originates from a man between 18 and 35 years old with COVID-19, enrolled during active disease. The sequenced sample consisted of peripheral blood. J is TRBJ1-4 and V is TRBV12-3 or TRBV12-4; possible D gene TRBD1, 5 bases. The CDR3 sequence: CASSPPGGGKLFF. CDR3 coding DNA: TGTGCCAGCAGTCCCCCCGGTGGGGGGAAACTGTTTTTT.